This passage covers 26 T cell receptor beta chains from one sample sequenced in a study of T cells expressing NK-cell markers. TCRdb reprocessed the 5' RACE reads and stores each CDR3 protein as one record, lacking DNA. This sample contains over 350,000 distinct CDR3 sequences. Sequencing was done on a sample of blood T cells: a sorted CD56 or NKG2C T cell subset, CD4+ or CD8+ T cells, or bulk PBMC T cells (not recorded which). The receptors stem from a woman between 45 and 65 years old in good health.

CDR3: CASSSLRGNYYEQYF. This chain uses TRBV18 with TRBJ2-7; TCRdb's D gene call, TRBD2, goes unchecked for lack of DNA. This CDR3 has 15 amino acids. Germline V gene data show CDR1 as KGHSH and CDR2 as LQKENI.

The genes are TRBV12-3 or TRBV12-4 and TRBJ2-5. This CDR3 spans 15 amino acids. The CDR3 spells CASGRGPLYQETQYF.

The chain uses TRBV10-2 and TRBJ1-2. Germline assignment: CDR1 WSHSY and CDR2 SAAADI. This CDR3 is 13 amino acids long. CDR3 protein: CASSKGKPPGYTF.

V usage is TRBV5-1 and J usage is TRBJ2-1; TCRdb's D call of TRBD2 is untestable without DNA. This CDR3 contains 16 residues. Per the germline V gene, CDR1 is SGHRS and CDR2 is YFSETQ. The CDR3 loop reads CASSPSGTSVGNEQFF. Full variable domain (outside the CDR3, taken from reference TRBV5-1 and TRBJ2-1): KAGVTQTPRYLIKTRGQQVTLSCSPISGHRSVSWYQQTPGQGLQFLFEYFSETQRNKGNFPGRFSGRQFSNSRSEMNVSTLELGDSALYLCASSPSGTSVGNEQFFGPGTRLTVL.

The CDR3 sequence: CSVSRGLLNTGELFF. The chain combines TRBV29-1 with TRBJ2-2; TCRdb reports TRBD2, a call that lacks DNA to check it against. CDR1 and CDR2 (germline): SQVTM, ANQGSEA. The CDR3 covers 15 residues.

This chain connects TRBV5-5 to TRBJ2-2. This CDR3 has 15 amino acids. Per germline, CDR1 SGHKS and CDR2 YYEKEE (reference sequence). CDR3 sequence: CASSPMDGNTGELFF.

The V gene is TRBV6-2 or TRBV6-3, the J gene TRBJ2-1; no DNA is available, so the TRBD1 call from TCRdb remains unchecked. CDR1 is MNHEY and CDR2 is SVGEGT in the germline V gene. CDR3 length equals 14 residues. CDR3 in amino acids: CASRLGGSYNEQFF.

The V gene is TRBV4-1, the J gene TRBJ1-1; TCRdb returns TRBD1, unconfirmable since there is no DNA. Germline-derived CDR1 and CDR2 are MGHRA and YSYEKL. CDR3 length equals 13 residues. CDR3 sequence: CASSPGQGAWAFF.

The J gene is TRBJ2-1, the V gene TRBV7-8; TCRdb proposes TRBD2, but this gene call is untestable without DNA. The CDR3 runs to 15 residues. Germline CDR1 reads SGHVS; CDR2 reads FQNEAQ. The CDR3 spells CASSSRLAGRKEQFF.

The CDR3 loop reads CASSLGMGQEEQYF. The chain joins TRBV4-2 to TRBJ2-7; no DNA is available, so the TRBD1 call from TCRdb remains unchecked. There are 14 residues in the CDR3. Per the germline V gene, CDR1 is LGHNA and CDR2 is YNFKEQ.

The J gene is TRBJ1-3, the V gene TRBV5-1. CDR1 and CDR2 from the germline V gene are SGHRS and YFSETQ. The CDR3 totals 16 residues. Here the CDR3 reads CASSLGQPLSGNTIYF.

V gene TRBV20-1 combines with J gene TRBJ2-1. The germline V gene has CDR1 DFQATT and CDR2 SNEGSKA (reference sequence). This CDR3 has 14 amino acids. This CDR3 is CSATARIKSNEQFF.

This chain connects TRBV12-3 or TRBV12-4 to TRBJ2-5; the TCRdb call, TRBD1, lacks DNA for checking. The CDR3 extends over 13 amino acids. The CDR3 spells CASSLGARETQYF.

The rearrangement uses TRBV12-3 or TRBV12-4 and TRBJ2-3; TCRdb names TRBD2, which stays unverified in the absence of DNA. The CDR3 spans 15 residues. The CDR3: CASSLWTSGTDTQYF.

The V call is TRBV5-4, the J call TRBJ2-1; TCRdb outputs TRBD2, but without DNA this stays unchecked. The CDR3 is 16 residues long. The germline V gene encodes CDR1 SGHNT and CDR2 YYREEE (reference sequence). CDR3 sequence reads: CASSVPGTSGENEQFF. Variable domain in full (rest from reference TRBV5-4 and TRBJ2-1): ETGVTQSPTHLIKTRGQQVTLRCSSQSGHNTVSWYQQALGQGPQFIFQYYREEENGRGNFPPRFSGLQFPNYSSELNVNALELDDSALYLCASSVPGTSGENEQFFGPGTRLTVL.

The V and J genes are TRBV29-1 and TRBJ2-1; lacking DNA, the TRBD1 call made by TCRdb goes unchecked. The CDR3 runs 17 residues. Germline V lookup: CDR1 SQVTM, CDR2 ANQGSEA. This chain's CDR3 is CSVAPRTGISSYNEQFF.

The V and J genes are TRBV6-5 and TRBJ2-2; absent DNA, TCRdb's TRBD1 call cannot be checked. CDR1 is MNHEY and CDR2 is SVGAGI in the germline V gene. The CDR3 runs to 12 residues. The CDR3: CASGGDTGELFF.

V is TRBV5-1 and J is TRBJ2-7; as DNA is missing, the TRBD2 call by TCRdb cannot be tested. Germline assignment: CDR1 SGHRS and CDR2 YFSETQ. CDR3 size: 16 residues. This CDR3 reads CASSPYSSGRAYEQYF.

V usage is TRBV18 and J usage is TRBJ2-6; absent DNA, TCRdb's TRBD2 call cannot be checked. The CDR3 covers 16 residues. Germline V gives CDR1 KGHSH, CDR2 LQKENI. The CDR3 loop reads CASSLREGEGANVLTF. The variable domain in full, completed from reference TRBV18 and TRBJ2-6, reads NAGVMQNPRHLVRRRGQEARLRCSPMKGHSHVYWYRQLPEEGLKFMVYLQKENIIDESGMPKERFSAEFPKEGPSILRIQQVVRGDSAAYFCASSLREGEGANVLTFGAGSRLTVL.

V and J are TRBV6-4 and TRBJ1-2; TCRdb indicates TRBD1, and absent DNA this call remains unverified. CDR1 is MRHNA and CDR2 is SNTAGT in the germline V gene. The CDR3 consists of 13 residues. The CDR3 sequence: CASSERQGGGYTF.

The CDR3 protein is CASKFTWDNEQFF. The chain recombines TRBV5-1 with TRBJ2-1. CDR1 and CDR2 from the germline V gene are SGHRS and YFSETQ. The CDR3 has 13 amino acids. Full variable domain (missing parts from reference TRBV5-1 and TRBJ2-1): KAGVTQTPRYLIKTRGQQVTLSCSPISGHRSVSWYQQTPGQGLQFLFEYFSETQRNKGNFPGRFSGRQFSNSRSEMNVSTLELGDSALYLCASKFTWDNEQFFGPGTRLTVL.

This chain joins TRBV29-1 and TRBJ2-1; TCRdb's D gene call, TRBD1, goes unchecked for lack of DNA. Germline V gives CDR1 SQVTM, CDR2 ANQGSEA. This CDR3 comprises 13 residues. CDR3 sequence reads: CSALGGGHNEQFF.

CDR3 in amino acids: CASSWNGPVQQYF. The rearrangement joins TRBV2 to TRBJ2-7; TCRdb's D call, TRBD2, is unchecked because there is no DNA. The CDR3 runs 13 residues. CDR1 is SNHLY and CDR2 is FYNNEI in the germline V gene.

The J gene is TRBJ2-1, the V gene TRBV12-3 or TRBV12-4; TCRdb indicates TRBD1, and absent DNA this call remains unverified. The CDR3 totals 15 residues. The CDR3 loop is CASSLRAAPAYGQFF.

The chain couples TRBV7-8 to TRBJ2-3; without DNA, the TCRdb call of TRBD1 cannot be checked. This CDR3 is 15 amino acids long. CDR1 is SGHVS and CDR2 is FQNEAQ in the germline V gene. CDR3 residues: CASSLGGQPADTQYF.

This sequence joins TRBV12-3 or TRBV12-4 and TRBJ2-1; the D call of TRBD1 rests on TCRdb alone, since no DNA is present to check it. CDR3 length: 15 amino acids. The CDR3 protein is CASTHPGSSYNEQFF.